This is a list of T cell receptor beta chains from one sample in a study of beta chain features in type 1 diabetes. Clones were sequenced by immunoSEQ multiplex PCR, and TCRdb holds only the in-frame ones, with some missing. The sample carries roughly 180,000 clones, approximately 8.1% recorded once. The sample was central memory CD4+ T cells from blood. The receptors come from a young man with type 1 diabetes. CDR3s include the opening cysteine and the closing phenylalanine or tryptophan. The order of the fields is CDR3 protein, CDR3 DNA, clone size, J gene, V gene, D gene. The D gene is left open where the match is weak. Clone size is stated in some rows and not others, as once, few, many or a class when expanded.

CASSEEELAGLTQFF,TGTGCCAGCAGTGAAGAGGAGCTAGCGGGACTCACACAGTTCTTC,-,TRBJ2-1,TRBV2,TRBD2
CASSDGLAGGLDEQFF,TGTGCCAGCAGCGACGGACTAGCGGGAGGTCTCGATGAGCAGTTCTTC,-,TRBJ2-1,TRBV7-9,TRBD2
CASSLGTSGGSDTQYF,TGTGCCAGCAGCTTAGGGACTAGCGGGGGGTCAGATACGCAGTATTTT,few,TRBJ2-3,TRBV11-3,TRBD2
CATGTGENQPQHF,TGTGCCACAGGGACAGGGGAGAATCAGCCCCAGCATTTT,few,TRBJ1-5,TRBV10-3,TRBD1
CASISPHTPDSPYEQYF,TGTGCCAGCATCTCGCCACACACACCGGACAGCCCCTACGAGCAGTACTTC,few,TRBJ2-7,TRBV28,-
CASSPSGGFSYNEQFF,TGTGCCAGCTCGCCTAGCGGGGGATTCTCCTACAATGAGCAGTTCTTC,-,TRBJ2-1,TRBV11-2,TRBD2
CASSPYTESYEQYF,TGTGCCAGCTCACCATATACAGAATCCTACGAGCAGTACTTC,-,TRBJ2-7,TRBV18,-
CASSIREDSYEQYF,TGTGCCAGCTCCATACGGGAGGACTCCTACGAGCAGTACTTC,-,TRBJ2-7,TRBV25-1,TRBD2
CASSLLADTQYF,TGCGCCAGCAGCTTGTTAGCAGATACGCAGTATTTT,-,TRBJ2-3,TRBV5-1,-
CSARGPNSQHF,TGCAGTGCTAGAGGGCCCAATTCCCAGCATTTT,few,TRBJ1-5,TRBV20-1,-
CASSQELWSSEAFF,TGTGCCAGCAGCCAAGAATTGTGGTCAAGCGAAGCTTTCTTT,few,TRBJ1-1,TRBV14,-
CASSVGTGGDTEAFF,TGCGCCAGCAGCGTTGGTACAGGGGGTGACACTGAAGCTTTCTTT,-,TRBJ1-1,TRBV5-1,TRBD1
CASSLGRAEETQYF,TGTGCCAGCAGCTTAGGACGAGCGGAAGAGACCCAGTACTTC,-,TRBJ2-5,TRBV7-9,-
CASSLVGTSEDTQYF,TGCGCCAGCAGCTTGGTGGGGACTTCAGAAGATACGCAGTATTTT,many,TRBJ2-3,TRBV5-1,-
CASIRTWGGLYEQYF,TGTGCCAGCATCCGGACCTGGGGGGGACTCTACGAGCAGTACTTC,-,TRBJ2-7,TRBV27,TRBD2
CASLDTGRSGNTIYF,TGTGCCAGCTTAGATACAGGGCGCTCTGGAAACACCATATATTTT,few,TRBJ1-3,TRBV28,-
CAWSPSGGYEQYF,TGTGCCTGGAGTCCTAGCGGGGGTTACGAGCAGTACTTC,few,TRBJ2-7,TRBV30,TRBD2